The rows below give T cell receptor beta chains drawn from one sample of a study of shared clonotypes between healthy human individuals. The protocol was immunoSEQ multiplex PCR, while the TCRdb copy is restricted to in-frame clones and leaves out a portion. The sample shows approximately 500,000 clones, around 79% of them seen only once. Input material: PBMCs. The receptor set was obtained from a woman between 40 and 50 years old in good health. Some clones in this sample may be carry-over from other donors' samples. CDR3s include the opening cysteine and the closing phenylalanine or tryptophan. Fields, in order: V gene, J gene, D gene, CDR3 DNA, CDR3 protein. The D gene is left open where the match is weak.

>TRBV5-3|TRBJ1-6|TRBD1
TGTGCCAGAAGCCGACCCGGGACAGGGCGCTCACCCCTCCACTTT
CARSRPGTGRSPLHF
>TRBV18|TRBJ2-7|.
TGTGCCAGCTCACCTAATAACAGGGCACCATACGAGCAGTACTTC
CASSPNNRAPYEQYF
>TRBV28|TRBJ1-4|TRBD1
TGTGCCAGCAGCCGACAGGGGTATGAAAAACTGTTTTTT
CASSRQGYEKLFF
>TRBV7-3|TRBJ2-1|.
TGTGCCAGCAGCTTAAGGGGACTTACGAGCTCCTACAATGAGCAGTTCTTC
CASSLRGLTSSYNEQFF
>TRBV9|TRBJ2-2|.
TGTGCCAGCAGCGCTGGAGGGTCGAACACCGGGGAGCTGTTTTTT
CASSAGGSNTGELFF
>TRBV7-9|TRBJ1-3|.
TGTGCCAGCAGCTCCTTGATGGGTTCTGGAAACACCATATATTTT
CASSSLMGSGNTIYF
>TRBV15|TRBJ2-1|.
TGTGCCACCAGCAGAGAAACCCAGGTCCACAATGAGCAGTTCTTC
CATSRETQVHNEQFF
>TRBV18|TRBJ2-1|.
TGTGCCAGCTCACCCTTTTGGCGGGTCTCCTACAATGAGCAGTTCTTC
CASSPFWRVSYNEQFF
>TRBV5-1|TRBJ2-5|TRBD2
TGCGCCAGCAGCATCCGAGTGTTAGGGACTAGCGGGGAGACCCAGTACTTC
CASSIRVLGTSGETQYF
>TRBV7-8|TRBJ1-1|.
TGTGCCAGCCTGAAGGGGAACACTGAAGCTTTCTTT
CASLKGNTEAFF
>TRBV19|TRBJ2-1|.
TGTGCCAGTAGTCCAGGGTGGGGATGGGATGAGCAGTTCTTC
CASSPGWGWDEQFF
>TRBV27|TRBJ1-2|TRBD1
TGTGCCAGCAGTAGGACAGGGTTGTCTGGCTACACCTTC
CASSRTGLSGYTF
>TRBV15|TRBJ1-2|.
TGTGCCACCAGCAGAGATTCCGGGCTCCCGAGTGGCTACACCTTC
CATSRDSGLPSGYTF
>TRBV2|TRBJ2-1|.
TGTGCCAGCAGTTCCGGCACCCCCGGGACCCTCTCCTACAATGAGCAGTTCTTC
CASSSGTPGTLSYNEQFF
>TRBV9|TRBJ1-2|.
TGTGCCAGCAGCGTCCAGGGGTCGGACTATGGCTACACCTTC
CASSVQGSDYGYTF
>TRBV10-3|TRBJ1-4|TRBD1
TGTGCCATCAGTGAAGTCAGGGGGGGGGAAAAACTGTTTTTT
CAISEVRGGEKLFF
>TRBV18|TRBJ1-1|.
TGTGCCAGCTCAGGACAGAAGAACACTGAAGCTTTCTTT
CASSGQKNTEAFF
>TRBV11-2|TRBJ2-7|TRBD2
TGTGCCAGCAGCTTAGAGCGACTAGCGCGGGGAGCCTACGAGCAGTACTTC
CASSLERLARGAYEQYF
>TRBV2|TRBJ1-2|.
TGTGCCAGCAGTGACATAGACAGGTTCTATGGCTACACCTTC
CASSDIDRFYGYTF
>TRBV5-1|TRBJ1-1|.
TGCGCCAGCAGCTTGGTCGGGTTGGCGGGGGGATGGAACACTGAAGCTTTCTTT
CASSLVGLAGGWNTEAFF
>TRBV7-2|TRBJ1-2|.
TGTGCCAGCAGCTTAGGCAGGGCCGGAGTATATGGCTACACCTTC
CASSLGRAGVYGYTF
>TRBV6-5|TRBJ2-7|.
TGTGCCAGCACCAGAGCCGGAGGAGGGCCCTACGAGCAGTACTTC
CASTRAGGGPYEQYF
>TRBV7-2|TRBJ1-2|TRBD1
TGTGCCAGCAGATCAAACACAGGGGGTTATAACTATGGCTACACCTTC
CASRSNTGGYNYGYTF
>TRBV11-2|TRBJ2-1|.
TGTGCCAGCAGCTTAGTCCGAATCCGGGACTCCCGGGCGTTCTTC
CASSLVRIRDSRAFF